This entry lists 15 T cell receptor beta chains sequenced from one sample in a study of blood T cell repertoires in COVID-19. Sequencing was performed with immunoSEQ multiplex PCR; in TCRdb, only in-frame clones are kept and a portion is missing. The sample holds 200,000 to 250,000 clones, 70% to 90% seen once. Sequences were obtained from peripheral blood. All receptors derive from a woman aged 25 to 45 with COVID-19, enrolled during active disease.

CDR3 in amino acids: CASSATGTSGSDEQFF. The CDR3 bases are TGTGCCAGCAGCGCAACCGGGACTAGCGGGAGCGATGAGCAGTTCTTC. The rearrangement joins TRBV6-4 to TRBJ2-1; 14 bases line up with TRBD2. This CDR3 has 16 residues. Germline V gene data show CDR1 as MRHNA and CDR2 as SNTAGT. Trimming took 6 bases from V and 8 from J; bases not matched to a gene: 9.

The rearrangement links TRBV19 to TRBJ1-2; D perhaps matches TRBD1 (5 bases). Trimming stripped 9 bases from V and 0 bases from J, with 20 bases between. Germline-derived CDR1 and CDR2 are LNHDA and SQIVND (reference sequence). This CDR3 has 16 amino acids. CDR3 amino acids: CASSLGGVLPNYGYTF. The DNA for the CDR3 is TGTGCCAGCTCTCTAGGAGGGGTATTACCTAACTATGGCTACACCTTC.

CDR3 protein: CASAQWASTDTQYF. The CDR3 nucleotides are TGTGCCAGCGCCCAATGGGCTAGCACAGATACGCAGTATTTT. V gene TRBV3-1 (or the pseudogene TRBV3-2) combines with J gene TRBJ2-3; no clear D. The CDR3 loop spans 14 amino acids. Per germline, CDR1 LGHDT and CDR2 YNNKEL (reference sequence). The germline V and J ends were trimmed by 8 bases and 0 bases, with 12 bases remaining between them.

The chain carries TRBV27 and TRBJ2-4; 7 bases fit TRBD1. Germline lookup yields CDR1 MNHEY and CDR2 SMNVEV (reference sequence). V lost 0 bases, J lost 13 bases, and 6 bases stayed unmatched. This CDR3 comprises 13 residues. The CDR3 loop is CASSLSAGTEQYF. CDR3 coding DNA: TGTGCCAGCAGTTTATCCGCCGGGACAGAGCAGTACTTC.

In this sample, this clone turned up once. This chain links TRBV5-6 with TRBJ2-3; D is uncertain. This CDR3 comprises 15 residues. Germline CDR1 is SGHDT and CDR2 is YYEEEE. V was clipped by 1 base and J by 0 bases, with 9 bases between them. The CDR3 loop reads CASSLLYPSTDTQYF. DNA of the CDR3: TGTGCCAGCAGCTTGCTCTACCCCAGCACAGATACGCAGTATTTT.

The chain recombines TRBV2 with TRBJ1-2, with 8 bases identical to TRBD1. The junction had 4 bases not matched to a gene; V was cut back by 6 bases and J by 4 bases. The CDR3 is made up of 13 amino acids. Germline lookup yields CDR1 SNHLY and CDR2 FYNNEI. CDR3 bases: TGTGCCAGCAGCAACGGACAGGGCTATGGCTACACCTTC. Its protein is CASSNGQGYGYTF.

The rearrangement uses TRBV11-2 and TRBJ2-2, with D possibly TRBD2 on 5 matching bases. The germline V gene has CDR1 SGHAT and CDR2 FQNNGV. The germline V and J ends were trimmed by 3 bases and 5 bases, with 13 bases remaining between them. This CDR3 has 15 residues. The CDR3 DNA follows: TGTGCCAGCAGCTTCGGGGTCTCCAGGACCGGGGAGCTGTTTTTT. It codes for CASSFGVSRTGELFF.

The chain links TRBV18 to TRBJ1-3, with 10 bases that match TRBD1. Germline CDR1 is KGHSH and CDR2 is LQKENI. The trim removed 1 base at V and 2 bases at J, leaving 8 bases unmatched. The CDR3 runs to 18 residues. The CDR3 region is CASSPRGTGAETGNTIYF. CDR3 bases: TGTGCCAGCTCACCACGGGGGACAGGGGCGGAGACTGGAAACACCATATATTTT.

This chain links TRBV6-5 with TRBJ2-1; no reliable D call. The V end lost 6 bases, the J end lost 5 bases, and 5 bases lay between the germline ends. From germline, CDR1 is MNHEY and CDR2 SVGAGI. There are 11 residues in the CDR3. CDR3 loop: CASRRDNEQFF. Here the CDR3 DNA reads TGTGCCAGCAGGCGCGACAATGAGCAGTTCTTC.

This chain uses TRBV10-1 with TRBJ1-1; D is undetermined. The CDR3 is 13 amino acids. V was cut by 2 bases and J by 5 bases, with 9 bases left in between. Germline lookup yields CDR1 WNHNN and CDR2 SYGVQD (reference sequence). CDR3 sequence: CASSEADDTEAFF. The CDR3 DNA reads TGCGCCAGCAGTGAGGCAGATGATACTGAAGCTTTCTTT.

This chain uses TRBV9 with TRBJ2-1; 7 bases agree with TRBD2. The CDR3 length is 16 residues. Germline V lookup: CDR1 SGDLS, CDR2 YYNGEE. After removal of 0 bases from V and 6 bases from J, the junction contained 9 bases not matched to a gene. CDR3 in amino acids: CASSVVGGTILNEQFF. CDR3 bases: TGTGCCAGCAGCGTAGTTGGGGGGACTATCCTCAATGAGCAGTTCTTC.

The table lists this clone with a few counts. CDR3 DNA: TGTGCCAGCAGTTACTCGAGGGCCCGACAGGGGAGTGATGAAGCTTTCTTT. It yields the protein CASSYSRARQGSDEAFF. The gene calls are TRBV6-2 or TRBV6-3 and TRBJ1-1, with 8 bases lining up with TRBD1. CDR1 is MNHEY, CDR2 SVGEGT, per germline. The length of the CDR3 is 17 residues. V lost 0 bases, J lost 7 bases, and 13 bases stayed unmatched.

The J gene is TRBJ1-2, the V gene TRBV6-5; 8 bases agree with TRBD1. This CDR3 comprises 13 residues. V shed 6 bases and J 8 bases; nucleotides not matched to a gene: 8. The germline V gene has CDR1 MNHEY and CDR2 SVGAGI. CDR3 DNA: TGTGCCAGCAGCCTGGACAGGGCGTTCGGCTACACCTTC. Translated, it gives CASSLDRAFGYTF.

The V and J genes are TRBV9 and TRBJ1-3; D call uncertain. Looked up from germline, CDR1 is SGDLS and CDR2 is YYNGEE. Trimming removed 0 bases at V and 0 bases at J, with 13 bases between. There are 17 residues in the CDR3. Written as DNA, the CDR3 is TGTGCCAGCAGCGTAGGAGTGTCGCGGAGCTCTGGAAACACCATATATTTT. Protein sequence: CASSVGVSRSSGNTIYF.

V and J are TRBV2 and TRBJ2-2; 10 nucleotides match TRBD1. The CDR3 runs 15 residues. Germline CDR1 reads SNHLY; CDR2 reads FYNNEI. V was clipped by 4 bases and J by 4 bases; unmatched bases: 3. In nucleotides, the CDR3 is TGTGCCAGCAGTGGGGACAGGGGAGCCACCGGGGAGCTGTTTTTT. Translating gives CASSGDRGATGELFF. Full variable domain (rest looked up from reference TRBV2 and TRBJ2-2): EPEVTQTPSHQVTQMGQEVILRCVPISNHLYFYWYRQILGQKVEFLVSFYNNEISEKSEIFDDQFSVERPDGSNFTLKIRSTKLEDSAMYFCASSGDRGATGELFFGEGSRLTVL.